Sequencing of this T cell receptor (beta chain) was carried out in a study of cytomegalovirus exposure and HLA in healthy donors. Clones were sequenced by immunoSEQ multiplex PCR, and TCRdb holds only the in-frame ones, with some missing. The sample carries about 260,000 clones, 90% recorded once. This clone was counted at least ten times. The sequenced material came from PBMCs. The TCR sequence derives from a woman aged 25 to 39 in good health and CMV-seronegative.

The CDR3 nucleotides are TGTGCCAGCAGCGCGGGACCACACACAGATACGCAGTATTTT. This codes for CASSAGPHTDTQYF. The chain has TRBV6-4 and TRBJ2-3; D is possibly TRBD2 (6 bases). Looked up from germline, CDR1 is MRHNA and CDR2 is SNTAGT. V was cut by 6 bases and J by 2 bases, with 12 bases left in between. The CDR3 contains 14 residues.